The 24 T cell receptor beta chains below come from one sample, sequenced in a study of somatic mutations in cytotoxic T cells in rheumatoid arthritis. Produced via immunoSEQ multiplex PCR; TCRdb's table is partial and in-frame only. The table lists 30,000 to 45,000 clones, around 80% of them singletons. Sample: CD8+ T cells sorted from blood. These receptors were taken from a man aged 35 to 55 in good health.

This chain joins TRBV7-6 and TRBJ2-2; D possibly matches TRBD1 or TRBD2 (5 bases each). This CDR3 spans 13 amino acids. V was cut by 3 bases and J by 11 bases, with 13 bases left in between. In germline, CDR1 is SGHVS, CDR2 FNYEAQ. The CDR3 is CASSFGTATELFF. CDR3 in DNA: TGTGCCAGCAGCTTCGGGACGGCCACAGAGCTGTTTTTT.

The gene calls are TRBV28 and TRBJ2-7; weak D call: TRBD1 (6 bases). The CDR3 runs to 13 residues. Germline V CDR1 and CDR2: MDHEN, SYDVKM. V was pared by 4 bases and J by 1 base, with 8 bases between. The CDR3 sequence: CASSSTGSYEQYF. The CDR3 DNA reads TGTGCCAGCAGTTCAACAGGGTCCTACGAGCAGTACTTC.

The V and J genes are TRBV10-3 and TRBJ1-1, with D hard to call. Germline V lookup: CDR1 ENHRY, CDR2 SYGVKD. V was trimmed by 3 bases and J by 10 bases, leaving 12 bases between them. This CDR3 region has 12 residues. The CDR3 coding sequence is TGTGCCATCAGTGAAGAATTCCAGAGAGCTTTCTTT. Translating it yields CAISEEFQRAFF.

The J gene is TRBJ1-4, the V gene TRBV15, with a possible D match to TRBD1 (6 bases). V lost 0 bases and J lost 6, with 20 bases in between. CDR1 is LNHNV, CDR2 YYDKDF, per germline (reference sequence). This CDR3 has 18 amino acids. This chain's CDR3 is CATSREVLRGGPDEKLFF. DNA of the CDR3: TGTGCCACCAGCAGAGAGGTCCTAAGGGGGGGGCCGGATGAAAAACTGTTTTTT.

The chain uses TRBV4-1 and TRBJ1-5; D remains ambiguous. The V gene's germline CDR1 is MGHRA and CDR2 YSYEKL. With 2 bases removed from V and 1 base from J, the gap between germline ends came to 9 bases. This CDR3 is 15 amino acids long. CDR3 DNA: TGCGCCAGCAGCCAAACGGACGGAAGCAATCAGCCCCAGCATTTT. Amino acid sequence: CASSQTDGSNQPQHF.

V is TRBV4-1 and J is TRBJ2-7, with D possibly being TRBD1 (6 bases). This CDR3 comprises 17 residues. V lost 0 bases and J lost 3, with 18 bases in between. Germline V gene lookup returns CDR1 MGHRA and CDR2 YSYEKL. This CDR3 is CASSQEPPTGLIYEQYF. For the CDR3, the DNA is TGCGCCAGCAGCCAAGAGCCACCGACAGGTCTGATCTACGAGCAGTACTTC.

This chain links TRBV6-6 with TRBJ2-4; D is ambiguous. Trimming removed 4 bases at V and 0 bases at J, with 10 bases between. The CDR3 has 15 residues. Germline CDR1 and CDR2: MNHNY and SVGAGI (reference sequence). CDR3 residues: CASSSTALAKNIQYF. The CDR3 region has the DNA TGTGCCAGCAGTTCTACAGCTCTAGCCAAAAACATTCAGTACTTC.

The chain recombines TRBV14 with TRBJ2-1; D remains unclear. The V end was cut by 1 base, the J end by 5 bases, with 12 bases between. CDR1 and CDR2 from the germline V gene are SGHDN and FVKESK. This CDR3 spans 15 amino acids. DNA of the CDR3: TGTGCCAGCAGCCAAGGGATCATGTACCACAATGAGCAGTTCTTC. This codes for CASSQGIMYHNEQFF.

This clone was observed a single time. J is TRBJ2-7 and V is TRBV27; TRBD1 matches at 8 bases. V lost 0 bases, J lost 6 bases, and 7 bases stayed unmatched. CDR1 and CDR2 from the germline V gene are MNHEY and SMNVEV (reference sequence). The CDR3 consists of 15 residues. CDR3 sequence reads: CASSLSTFGQGEQYF. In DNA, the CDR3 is TGTGCCAGCAGTTTATCAACGTTCGGACAGGGCGAGCAGTACTTC.

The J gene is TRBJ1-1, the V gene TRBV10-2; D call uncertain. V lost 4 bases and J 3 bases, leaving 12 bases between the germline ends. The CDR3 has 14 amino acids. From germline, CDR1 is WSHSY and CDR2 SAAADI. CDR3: CASSGIEKDTEAFF. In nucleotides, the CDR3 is TGCGCCAGCAGTGGGATCGAAAAGGACACTGAAGCTTTCTTT.

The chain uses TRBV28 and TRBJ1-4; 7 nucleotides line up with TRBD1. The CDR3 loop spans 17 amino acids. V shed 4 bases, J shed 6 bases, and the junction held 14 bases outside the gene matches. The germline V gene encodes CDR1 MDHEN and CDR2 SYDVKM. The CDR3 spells CASSSGPRGGSDEKLFF. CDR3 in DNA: TGTGCCAGCAGTTCCGGCCCTCGAGGGGGCAGTGATGAAAAACTGTTTTTT.

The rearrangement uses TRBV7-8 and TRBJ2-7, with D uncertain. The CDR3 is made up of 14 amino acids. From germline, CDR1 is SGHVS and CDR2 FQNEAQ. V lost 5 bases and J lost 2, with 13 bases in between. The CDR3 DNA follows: TGTGCCAGCAGCCCCCTGACCGCTCCCTACGAGCAGTACTTC. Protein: CASSPLTAPYEQYF. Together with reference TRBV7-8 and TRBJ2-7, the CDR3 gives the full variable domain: GAGVSQSPRYKVAKRGQDVALRCDPISGHVSLFWYQQALGQGPEFLTYFQNEAQLDKSGLPSDRFFAERPEGSVSTLKIQRTQQEDSAVYLCASSPLTAPYEQYFGPGTRLTVT.

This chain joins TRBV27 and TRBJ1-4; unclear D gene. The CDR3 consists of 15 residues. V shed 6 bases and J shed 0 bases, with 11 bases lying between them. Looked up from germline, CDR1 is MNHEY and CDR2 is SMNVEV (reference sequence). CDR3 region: CASSPDGTTNEKLFF. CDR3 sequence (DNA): TGTGCCAGCAGCCCTGACGGGACAACTAATGAAAAACTGTTTTTT. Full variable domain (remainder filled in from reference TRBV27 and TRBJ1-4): EAQVTQNPRYLITVTGKKLTVTCSQNMNHEYMSWYRQDPGLGLRQIYYSMNVEVTDKGDVPEGYKVSRKEKRNFPLILESPSPNQTSLYFCASSPDGTTNEKLFFGSGTQLSVL.

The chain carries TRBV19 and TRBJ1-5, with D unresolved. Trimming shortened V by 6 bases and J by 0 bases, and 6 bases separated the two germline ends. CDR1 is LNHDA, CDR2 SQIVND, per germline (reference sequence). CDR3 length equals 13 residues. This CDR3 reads CASRGYSNQPQHF. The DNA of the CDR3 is TGTGCCAGTAGGGGGTATAGCAATCAGCCCCAGCATTTT.

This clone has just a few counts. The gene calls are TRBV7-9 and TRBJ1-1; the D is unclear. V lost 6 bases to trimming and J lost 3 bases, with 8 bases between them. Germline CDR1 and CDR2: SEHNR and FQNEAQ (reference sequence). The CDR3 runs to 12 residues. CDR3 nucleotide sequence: TGTGCCAGCAGTCTCGGGTACACTGAAGCTTTCTTT. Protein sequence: CASSLGYTEAFF.

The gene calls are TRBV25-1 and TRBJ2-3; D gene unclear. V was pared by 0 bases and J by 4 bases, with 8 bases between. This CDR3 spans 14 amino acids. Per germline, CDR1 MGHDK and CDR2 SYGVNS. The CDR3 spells CASSEYTPADTQYF. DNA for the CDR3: TGTGCCAGCAGTGAATATACCCCGGCAGATACGCAGTATTTT.

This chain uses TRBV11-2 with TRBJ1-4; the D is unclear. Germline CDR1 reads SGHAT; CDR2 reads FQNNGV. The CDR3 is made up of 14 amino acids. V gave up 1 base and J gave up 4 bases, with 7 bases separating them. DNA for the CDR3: TGTGCCAGCAGCTTAGTAGCTGGTAATGAAAAACTGTTTTTT. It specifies CASSLVAGNEKLFF.

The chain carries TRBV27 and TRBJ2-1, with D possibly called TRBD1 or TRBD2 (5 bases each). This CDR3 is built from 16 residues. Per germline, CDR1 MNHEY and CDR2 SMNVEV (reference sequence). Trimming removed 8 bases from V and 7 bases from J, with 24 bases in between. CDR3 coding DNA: TGTGCCAGCTCTCCCTCTTTCGGGACCCTCAGGAATGAGCAGTTCTTC. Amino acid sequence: CASSPSFGTLRNEQFF.

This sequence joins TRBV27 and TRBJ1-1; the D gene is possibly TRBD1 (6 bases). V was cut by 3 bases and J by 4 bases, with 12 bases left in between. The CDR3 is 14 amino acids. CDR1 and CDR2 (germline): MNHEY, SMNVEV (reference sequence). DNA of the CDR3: TGTGCCAGCAGTTTCGGGGGCGGGGGCACTGAAGCTTTCTTT. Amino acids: CASSFGGGGTEAFF.

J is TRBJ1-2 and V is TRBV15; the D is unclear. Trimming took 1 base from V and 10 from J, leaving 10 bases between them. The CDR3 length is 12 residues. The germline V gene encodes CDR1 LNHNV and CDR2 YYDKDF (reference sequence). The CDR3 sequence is CATSRVSLPYTF. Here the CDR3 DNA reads TGTGCCACCAGCAGAGTTAGCCTCCCCTACACCTTC.

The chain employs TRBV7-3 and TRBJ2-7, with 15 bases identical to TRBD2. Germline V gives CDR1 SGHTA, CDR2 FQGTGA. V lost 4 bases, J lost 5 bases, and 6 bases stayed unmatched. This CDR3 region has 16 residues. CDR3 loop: CASSSGTSGRNDEQYF. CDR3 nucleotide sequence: TGTGCCAGCAGCTCTGGGACTAGCGGGAGGAACGACGAGCAGTACTTC.

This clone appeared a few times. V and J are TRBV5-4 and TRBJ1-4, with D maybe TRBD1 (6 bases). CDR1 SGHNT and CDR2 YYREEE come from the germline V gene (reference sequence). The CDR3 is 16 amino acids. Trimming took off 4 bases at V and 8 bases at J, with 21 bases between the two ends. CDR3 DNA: TGTGCCAGCAGCGGAGGGACGGTACAGGGTGGCGAAAAACTGTTTTTT. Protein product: CASSGGTVQGGEKLFF.

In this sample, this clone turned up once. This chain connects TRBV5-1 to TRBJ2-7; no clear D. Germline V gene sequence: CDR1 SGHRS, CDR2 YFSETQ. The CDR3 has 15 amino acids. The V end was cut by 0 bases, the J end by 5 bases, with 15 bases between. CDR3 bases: TGCGCCAGCAGCTTGGGGCGGCTTGGGTCCCACGAGCAGTACTTC. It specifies CASSLGRLGSHEQYF.

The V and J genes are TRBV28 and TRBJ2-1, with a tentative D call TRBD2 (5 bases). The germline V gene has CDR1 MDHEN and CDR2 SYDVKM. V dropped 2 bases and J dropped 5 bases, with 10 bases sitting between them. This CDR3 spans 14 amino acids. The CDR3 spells CASSLRGKDNEQFF. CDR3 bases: TGTGCCAGCAGTTTACGAGGGAAGGACAATGAGCAGTTCTTC.